Described below is a single T cell receptor beta chain sequence and its context. Its target is not known. This CDR3 spans 13 amino acids. Between the trimmed V and J ends, which lost 6 bases and 7 bases, there was a span of 12 bases. Per germline, CDR1 LNHDA and CDR2 SQIVND (reference sequence). TCR beta CDR3 regions were amplified from RNA transcripts. The primer set for the first-round RT-PCR of the TCR CDR3 was HTBI. One entry per CDR3 protein, called by TCRdb with MiXCR from the multiplex PCR reads. The sample yields approximately 400,000 distinct CDR3 sequences, roughly 25% seen once. These data are taken from a study of T cells in Graves' hyperthyroidism and ophthalmopathy. Hyperthyroidism had been newly diagnosed in patients aged 18 to 65, and its duration was under 2 months. Study-wide points: Before onset, by a median of approximately 6.2 months, the model predicted ophthalmopathy.

Sequencing was done on a sample of blood. The rearrangement links TRBV19 to TRBJ2-2, with D perhaps matching TRBD1 (6 bases). The TCR sequence derives from a man between 50 and 59 years old with Graves' hyperthyroidism. The CDR3 here is CASRGQGHGELFF. CDR3 nucleotide sequence: TGTGCCAGTAGGGGGCAGGGACACGGGGAGCTGTTTTTT.